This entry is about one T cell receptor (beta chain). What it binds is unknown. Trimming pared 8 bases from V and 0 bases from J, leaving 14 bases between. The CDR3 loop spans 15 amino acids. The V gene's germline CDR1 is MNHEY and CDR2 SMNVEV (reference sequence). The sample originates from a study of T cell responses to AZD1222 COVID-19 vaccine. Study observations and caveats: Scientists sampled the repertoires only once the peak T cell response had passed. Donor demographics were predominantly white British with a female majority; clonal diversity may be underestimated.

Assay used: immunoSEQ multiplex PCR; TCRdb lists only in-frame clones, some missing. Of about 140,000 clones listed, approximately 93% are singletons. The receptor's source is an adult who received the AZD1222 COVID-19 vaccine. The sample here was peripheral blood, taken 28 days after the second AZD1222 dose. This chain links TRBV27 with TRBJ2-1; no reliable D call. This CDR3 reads CASSLGKSSYNEQFF. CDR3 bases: TGTGCCAGCTCCCTAGGCAAAAGCTCCTACAATGAGCAGTTCTTC.